This T cell receptor beta chain was identified in a study of cytomegalovirus exposure and HLA in healthy donors. On the study more broadly: HLA-typed donors were the source of about 85 million unique TCRs, which an early data release held.

Worth noting for this clone: The target antigen is unknown. The same CDR3 can be traced to other DNA sequences in this sample.

PCR involved 60 Vbeta and 13 Jbeta primers. Sequencing was performed with immunoSEQ multiplex PCR; in TCRdb, only in-frame clones are kept and a portion is missing. This table holds some 82,000 clones, approximately 84% found once. Participants comprised healthy donors of bone marrow. Study outcomes and limitations: The analysis excluded some indistinguishable V segments, including TRBV6-2 and TRBV6-3. A prior analysis recorded that most TCR beta V segments were productive about 90% or about 30% of the time.

The CDR3 consists of 13 residues. V was trimmed by 1 base and J by 1 base, leaving 4 bases between them. Germline loops: CDR1 SGHNT, CDR2 YYREEE (reference sequence). The sequencing sample was made of PBMCs. The rearrangement joins TRBV5-4 to TRBJ2-3; D not certain. The sequence came from a woman aged 45 to 65 in good health and CMV-seronegative. DNA of the CDR3: TGTGCCAGCAGCTTGTCTGGCACAGATACGCAGTATTTT. Translation: CASSLSGTDTQYF.